The 27 T cell receptor beta chains below come from one sample, sequenced in a study of blood T cell repertoires in COVID-19. Clones were sequenced by immunoSEQ multiplex PCR, and TCRdb holds only the in-frame ones, with some missing. The repertoire holds under 250,000 clones, with approximately 85% as singletons. What was sequenced was peripheral blood. The receptor set was obtained from a woman in her 70s with COVID-19, enrolled during active disease.

The chain recombines TRBV6-5 with TRBJ1-1; 10 nucleotides align to TRBD1. Per the germline V gene, CDR1 is MNHEY and CDR2 is SVGAGI. This CDR3 contains 15 residues. J gave up 0 bases and V 7 bases, and 5 bases lay outside the gene matches. The CDR3, as DNA: TGTGCCAGCATCTCCGACAGGGGGCTGAACACTGAAGCTTTCTTT. Its protein product is CASISDRGLNTEAFF.

This clone showed up just a few times. The rearrangement uses TRBV27 and TRBJ2-7; 11 bases fit TRBD1. CDR1 and CDR2 from the germline V gene are MNHEY and SMNVEV (reference sequence). Losses at the gene ends were 4 bases for V and 3 bases for J; bases not matched to a gene: 5. The CDR3 is 15 residues long. The CDR3 nucleotides are TGTGCCAGCAGTTCCCCCGGGACAGGGGGCTACGAGCAGTACTTC. Encoded protein: CASSSPGTGGYEQYF.

On this clone itself: The same CDR3 also results from other DNA sequences found in this sample. This chain joins TRBV27 and TRBJ1-5; 7 bases agree with TRBD1. Germline V gives CDR1 MNHEY, CDR2 SMNVEV (reference sequence). The CDR3 runs to 16 residues. V shed 6 bases, J shed 1 base, and the junction held 9 bases outside the gene matches. CDR3 region: CASSLTGEGSNQPQHF. CDR3 DNA sequence: TGTGCCAGCAGCTTAACAGGGGAAGGGAGCAATCAGCCCCAGCATTTT.

CDR3 in DNA: TGTGCCAGCTCACCGCTGATGACAGGGCTCGTCTCTGGAAACACCATATATTTT. Translation: CASSPLMTGLVSGNTIYF. The chain joins TRBV18 to TRBJ1-3; 7 nucleotides match TRBD1. Germline lookup yields CDR1 KGHSH and CDR2 LQKENI. V gave up 3 bases and J gave up 0 bases; unmatched junction bases: 11. The CDR3 has 18 residues.

This rearrangement joins TRBV7-2 to TRBJ2-3; 8 positions match TRBD2. The V gene's germline CDR1 is SGHTA and CDR2 FQGNSA. This CDR3 has 17 residues. The trim removed 1 base at V and 1 base at J, leaving 7 bases unmatched. The CDR3 sequence: CASSLGPGAGGTDTQYF. Written as DNA, the CDR3 is TGTGCCAGCAGCTTAGGCCCTGGAGCGGGAGGCACAGATACGCAGTATTTT.

The chain joins TRBV11-2 to TRBJ2-7; perhaps TRBD2 as D (6 bases). CDR1 and CDR2 from the germline V gene are SGHAT and FQNNGV. Trimming took off 1 base at V and 1 base at J, with 8 bases between the two ends. The CDR3 is made up of 14 amino acids. DNA of the CDR3: TGTGCCAGCAGCTTAGCTAGCGCGTCCTACGAGCAGTACTTC. Translating it yields CASSLASASYEQYF. The full variable domain, its missing parts supplied by reference TRBV11-2 and TRBJ2-7, is EAGVAQSPRYKIIEKRQSVAFWCNPISGHATLYWYQQILGQGPKLLIQFQNNGVVDDSQLPKDRFSAERLKGVDSTLKIQPAKLEDSAVYLCASSLASASYEQYFGPGTRLTVT.

The V and J genes are TRBV11-3 and TRBJ2-5, with a weak D call TRBD2 (7 bases). CDR1 is SGHNT and CDR2 is YENEEA in the germline V gene. V was clipped by 7 bases and J by 4 bases, with 10 bases between them. The CDR3 consists of 12 residues. CDR3 sequence: CASNRGGETQYF. CDR3 nucleotides: TGTGCCAGCAATAGGGGGGGAGAGACCCAGTACTTC. Together with reference TRBV11-3 and TRBJ2-5, the CDR3 gives the full variable domain: EAGVVQSPRYKIIEKKQPVAFWCNPISGHNTLYWYLQNLGQGPELLIRYENEEAVDDSQLPKDRFSAERLKGVDSTLKIQPAELGDSAVYLCASNRGGETQYFGPGTRLLVL.

This chain links TRBV30 with TRBJ2-5; D is ambiguous. CDR3 size: 13 residues. The V and J ends lost 0 bases and 4 bases respectively, with 9 bases between them. Germline CDR1 reads GTSNPN; CDR2 reads SVGIG (reference sequence). The CDR3 DNA is TGTGCCTGGAGTGTACCTCCGGGAGAGACCCAGTACTTC. Encoded protein: CAWSVPPGETQYF.

The chain recombines TRBV4-3 with TRBJ1-2; 9 nucleotides line up with TRBD1. This CDR3 contains 15 residues. V was pared by 1 base and J by 6 bases, with 6 bases of the junction left unmatched. Per germline, CDR1 LGHNA and CDR2 YSLEER. The CDR3, as DNA: TGCGCCAGCAGCCAAGCGACGGACAGGGGAAATGGCTACACCTTC. Translation: CASSQATDRGNGYTF.

V gene TRBV19 combines with J gene TRBJ1-6; D not resolved. From germline, CDR1 is LNHDA and CDR2 SQIVND (reference sequence). This CDR3 has 15 residues. Trimming pared 3 bases from V and 10 bases from J, leaving 16 bases between. In DNA, the CDR3 is TGTGCCAGTAGTATTGCCGTGGCCACCTCATCACCCCTCCACTTT. It yields the protein CASSIAVATSSPLHF.

In this sample, this clone turned up once. V usage is TRBV10-3 and J usage is TRBJ2-7; 14 bases agree with TRBD2. The CDR3 loop spans 13 amino acids. V shed 10 bases and J 4 bases; nucleotides not matched to a gene: 3. Germline CDR1 ENHRY, CDR2 SYGVKD. CDR3 in amino acids: CATGTSGSYEQYF. The CDR3 DNA is TGTGCCACGGGGACTAGCGGGAGTTACGAGCAGTACTTC.

The chain carries TRBV5-1 and TRBJ1-1; 9 bases align to TRBD1. This CDR3 has 13 amino acids. V trimming: 3 bases; J trimming: 5 bases; junction bases outside the gene matches: 2. Germline V CDR1 and CDR2: SGHRS, YFSETQ. CDR3 in DNA: TGCGCCAGCAGCTGGACAGGGGCGACTGAAGCTTTCTTT. As protein: CASSWTGATEAFF.

V and J are TRBV5-6 and TRBJ2-2; possible D gene TRBD1, 5 bases. Trimming stripped 1 base from V and 0 bases from J, with 16 bases between. Germline assignment: CDR1 SGHDT and CDR2 YYEEEE. The CDR3 is 18 amino acids. The CDR3 nucleotides read TGTGCCAGCAGCTTGCTAGGGAAGGGGTCCTCGAACACCGGGGAGCTGTTTTTT. The encoded protein is CASSLLGKGSSNTGELFF.

V usage is TRBV30 and J usage is TRBJ2-5; perhaps TRBD2 as D (6 bases). CDR1 and CDR2 from the germline V gene are GTSNPN and SVGIG (reference sequence). The CDR3 sequence is 14 residues long. With 0 bases removed from V and 5 bases from J, the gap between germline ends came to 13 bases. CDR3: CAWSVSLASETQYF. The CDR3 DNA sequence: TGTGCCTGGAGTGTAAGTCTAGCGAGTGAGACCCAGTACTTC.

This rearrangement joins TRBV6-2 or TRBV6-3 to TRBJ1-1; D not certain. This CDR3 contains 14 residues. V was clipped by 5 bases and J by 6 bases, with 16 bases between them. CDR1 is MNHEY, CDR2 SVGEGT, per germline. In DNA, the CDR3 is TGTGCCAGCAGTCCCCTCAGCGACCTGGCTGAAGCTTTCTTT. Translated, it gives CASSPLSDLAEAFF.

This clone was picked up a small number of times. The chain employs TRBV7-2 and TRBJ1-2; TRBD1 matches at 9 bases. J was trimmed by 0 bases and V by 5 bases; bases with no gene match: 13. Germline V CDR1 and CDR2: SGHTA, FQGNSA. The CDR3 has 18 residues. The DNA of the CDR3 is TGTGCCAGCAGCCCATTTCTCGTGGGGACAGGGTCTAACTATGGCTACACCTTC. Translated: CASSPFLVGTGSNYGYTF.

The chain is built from TRBV4-3 and TRBJ2-7, with 8 bases matching TRBD2. J lost 0 bases, V lost 0 bases, and 7 bases had no gene match. The CDR3 is 17 residues long. Germline CDR1 and CDR2: LGHNA and YSLEER. The CDR3 DNA sequence: TGCGCCAGCAGCCAAGATCATCTAGCGGGCTACTCCTACGAGCAGTACTTC. Amino acid sequence: CASSQDHLAGYSYEQYF.

The V gene is TRBV30, the J gene TRBJ1-6, with D maybe TRBD1 (5 bases). The CDR3 covers 14 residues. Deletions cut 4 bases from V and 10 bases from J, with 17 bases between. Germline-derived CDR1 and CDR2 are GTSNPN and SVGIG (reference sequence). CDR3 nucleotides: TGTGCCTGGAATAGGATAGGGGTCATGTCACCCCTCCACTTT. It yields the protein CAWNRIGVMSPLHF. Full variable domain (outside the CDR3, taken from reference TRBV30 and TRBJ1-6): SQTIHQWPATLVQPVGSPLSLECTVEGTSNPNLYWYRQAAGRGLQLLFYSVGIGQISSEVPQNLSASRPQDRQFILSSKKLLLSDSGFYLCAWNRIGVMSPLHFGNGTRLTVT.

The chain recombines TRBV9 with TRBJ1-2, with TRBD1 matching 7 bases. Germline CDR1 and CDR2: SGDLS and YYNGEE. J gave up 4 bases and V 4 bases, and 13 bases lay outside the gene matches. This CDR3 contains 16 residues. CDR3 in DNA: TGTGCCAGCAGCCAAGGGGGCCGACAGGCGTTCTATGGCTACACCTTC. The encoded protein is CASSQGGRQAFYGYTF.

The J gene is TRBJ1-1, the V gene TRBV30; 8 nucleotides agree with TRBD1. The CDR3 totals 17 residues. The trim removed 2 bases at V and 5 bases at J, leaving 16 bases unmatched. Germline CDR1 and CDR2: GTSNPN and SVGIG (reference sequence). CDR3 amino acids: CAWSRARDRLRGTEAFF. DNA of the CDR3: TGTGCCTGGAGTAGGGCCCGGGACAGGCTGCGAGGTACTGAAGCTTTCTTT.

The rearrangement joins TRBV7-8 to TRBJ1-6, with 7 bases lining up with TRBD1. V gave up 5 bases and J gave up 16 bases; unmatched junction bases: 14. CDR1 is SGHVS and CDR2 is FQNEAQ in the germline V gene. The CDR3 extends over 14 amino acids. The CDR3 sequence: CASSPLGTVGALHF. As DNA, the CDR3 is TGTGCCAGCAGCCCCCTAGGGACAGTCGGCGCTCTCCACTTT.

V and J are TRBV9 and TRBJ1-3; 11 bases match TRBD1. The V gene end was trimmed by 3 bases and the J gene end by 4 bases; junction bases not matched to a gene: 9. CDR1 is SGDLS and CDR2 is YYNGEE in the germline V gene. The CDR3 totals 17 residues. Written as DNA, the CDR3 is TGTGCCAGCAGCGAAAGTGCCGGGACAGGGGGAGGAAACACCATATATTTT. This gives the protein CASSESAGTGGGNTIYF. Full variable domain (outside the CDR3, taken from reference TRBV9 and TRBJ1-3): DSGVTQTPKHLITATGQRVTLRCSPRSGDLSVYWYQQSLDQGLQFLIQYYNGEERAKGNILERFSAQQFPDLHSELNLSSLELGDSALYFCASSESAGTGGGNTIYFGEGSWLTVV.

V and J are TRBV4-2 and TRBJ2-3; TRBD2 agrees at 8 bases. Germline-derived CDR1 and CDR2 are LGHNA and YNFKEQ. This CDR3 has 14 amino acids. V was pared by 6 bases and J by 5 bases, with 7 bases of the junction left unmatched. The CDR3 reads CASRVGGAKDTQYF. In nucleotides, the CDR3 is TGTGCCAGCAGAGTCGGGGGGGCGAAAGATACGCAGTATTTT.

The rearrangement joins TRBV7-2 to TRBJ1-1; the D is unclear. CDR3 size: 15 residues. CDR1 is SGHTA, CDR2 FQGNSA, per germline. V was clipped by 2 bases and J by 1 base, with 11 bases between them. In DNA form, the CDR3 reads TGTGCCAGCAGCTTATTGAGAGCTCCGAACACTGAAGCTTTCTTT. Translating it yields CASSLLRAPNTEAFF.

V is TRBV19 and J is TRBJ1-2; D might be TRBD1 (5 bases). Between the trimmed V and J ends, which lost 3 bases and 8 bases, there was a span of 13 bases. The CDR3 runs 13 residues. The germline V gene encodes CDR1 LNHDA and CDR2 SQIVND (reference sequence). CDR3 nucleotide sequence: TGTGCCAGTAGTATGGGGCACTCTGAGGGCTACACCTTC. Translating it yields CASSMGHSEGYTF.

The chain employs TRBV2 and TRBJ1-1, with D tentatively TRBD1 (6 bases). V was pared by 6 bases and J by 10 bases, with 12 bases between. Germline-derived CDR1 and CDR2 are SNHLY and FYNNEI. The CDR3 spans 11 residues. As DNA, the CDR3 is TGTGCCAGCAGACTGGGGGCCGGAGCTTTCTTT. Amino acid sequence: CASRLGAGAFF.

The chain recombines TRBV30 with TRBJ2-1; the match to TRBD1 covers 11 bases. This CDR3 has 15 residues. V was clipped by 4 bases and J by 6 bases; unmatched bases: 8. Germline-derived CDR1 and CDR2 are GTSNPN and SVGIG (reference sequence). The CDR3 loop is CAWKGGQGVGNEQFF. As DNA, the CDR3 is TGTGCCTGGAAAGGGGGACAGGGGGTCGGCAATGAGCAGTTCTTC. Full variable domain (remainder filled in from reference TRBV30 and TRBJ2-1): SQTIHQWPATLVQPVGSPLSLECTVEGTSNPNLYWYRQAAGRGLQLLFYSVGIGQISSEVPQNLSASRPQDRQFILSSKKLLLSDSGFYLCAWKGGQGVGNEQFFGPGTRLTVL.